The T cell receptor beta chain under discussion was sequenced for a study of regulatory T cells in long-lasting Graves disease. This CDR3 comprises 15 residues. Trimming removed 4 bases from V and 4 bases from J; junction bases left unmatched: 6. Germline V CDR1 and CDR2: SGHTA, FQGNSA. Time point of the sample: newly diagnosed GD, antithyroid drugs for less than 3 months. Extracted PBMC RNA gave rise to the TCR library. Arm-PCR of CDR3 regions and iRepertoire HTBI primers were used to build TCR beta libraries. TCRdb re-called the multiplex PCR reads with MiXCR, one entry per CDR3 protein. The data show over 200,000 distinct CDR3 sequences, under 20% seen once. This clonotype was found a few times. These data were likewise used in another study, on T cells in Graves' hyperthyroidism and ophthalmopathy. That source reports: Using the HTBI primer set, a first-round RT-PCR was run on the TCR CDR3.

The chain carries TRBV7-2 and TRBJ2-7; 11 bases align to TRBD2. The source material was peripheral blood mononuclear cells (PBMCs), sampled at new diagnosis, from a patient treated with antithyroid drugs. The origin of this receptor is a woman under 40 with Graves disease. The CDR3 region is CASSSPSGRIYEQYF. Written as DNA, the CDR3 is TGTGCCAGCAGCTCTCCTAGCGGGAGGATTTACGAGCAGTACTTC.